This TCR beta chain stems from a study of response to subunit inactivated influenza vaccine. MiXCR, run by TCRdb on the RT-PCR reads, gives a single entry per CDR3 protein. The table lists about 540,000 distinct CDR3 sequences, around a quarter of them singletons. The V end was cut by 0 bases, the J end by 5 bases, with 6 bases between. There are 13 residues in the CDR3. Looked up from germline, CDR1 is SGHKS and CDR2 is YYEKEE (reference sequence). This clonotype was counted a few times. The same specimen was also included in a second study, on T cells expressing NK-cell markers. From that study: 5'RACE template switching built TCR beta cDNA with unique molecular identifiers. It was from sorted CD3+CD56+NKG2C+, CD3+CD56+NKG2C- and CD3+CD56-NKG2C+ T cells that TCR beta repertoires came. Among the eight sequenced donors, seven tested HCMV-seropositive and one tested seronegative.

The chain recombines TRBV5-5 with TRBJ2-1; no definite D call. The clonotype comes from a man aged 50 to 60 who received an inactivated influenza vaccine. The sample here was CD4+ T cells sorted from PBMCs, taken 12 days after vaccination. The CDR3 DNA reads TGTGCCAGCAGCTTGGAAATAAACAATGAGCAGTTCTTC. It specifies CASSLEINNEQFF.